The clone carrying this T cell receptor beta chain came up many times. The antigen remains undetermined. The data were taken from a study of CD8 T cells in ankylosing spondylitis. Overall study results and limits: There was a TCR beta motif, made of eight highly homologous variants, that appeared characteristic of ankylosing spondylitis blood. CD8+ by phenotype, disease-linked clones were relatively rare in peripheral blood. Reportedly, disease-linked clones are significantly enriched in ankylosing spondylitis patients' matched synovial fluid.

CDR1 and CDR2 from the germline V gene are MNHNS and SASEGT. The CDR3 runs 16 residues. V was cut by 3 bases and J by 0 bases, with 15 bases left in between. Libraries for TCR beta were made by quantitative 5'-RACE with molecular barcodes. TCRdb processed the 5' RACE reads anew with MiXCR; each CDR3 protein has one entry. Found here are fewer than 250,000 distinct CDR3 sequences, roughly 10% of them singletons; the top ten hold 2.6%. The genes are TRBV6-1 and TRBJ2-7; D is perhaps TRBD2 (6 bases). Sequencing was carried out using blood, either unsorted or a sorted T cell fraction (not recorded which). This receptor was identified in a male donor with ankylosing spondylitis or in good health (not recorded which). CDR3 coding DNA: TGTGCCAGCAGTGAGGGTGCCGGCGGGATCTCCTACGAGCAGTACTTC. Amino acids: CASSEGAGGISYEQYF.